One sample yielded the 10 T cell receptor beta chains listed below, sequenced in a study of chronic HIV infection and antiretroviral therapy. TCRdb reanalysed the 5' RACE reads using MiXCR and keeps one entry per CDR3 protein. The sample records just over 30,000 distinct CDR3 sequences, about 8.6% being singletons. Sequencing was carried out using peripheral blood. The receptors derive from an adult who had HIV and had not received antiretroviral therapy, or was an uninfected healthy control (not recorded which).

The sample holds a few counts of this clonotype. V gene TRBV7-9 combines with J gene TRBJ1-1; D ambiguous. The CDR3 length is 13 residues. The germline gives CDR1 SEHNR, CDR2 FQNEAQ (reference sequence). With 5 bases removed from V and 0 bases from J, the gap between germline ends came to 7 bases. As DNA, the CDR3 is TGTGCCAGCAGCCCCGATTTGAACACTGAAGCTTTCTTT. This sequence encodes CASSPDLNTEAFF.

The V gene is TRBV6-5, the J gene TRBJ1-5, with unresolved D. Germline V CDR1 and CDR2: MNHEY, SVGAGI. V shed 5 bases and J shed 4 bases, with 15 bases lying between them. The CDR3 runs 15 residues. CDR3 region: CASSPFEGMNQPQHF. The CDR3 region has the DNA TGTGCCAGCAGTCCATTTGAAGGGATGAATCAGCCCCAGCATTTT.

The V call is TRBV20-1, the J call TRBJ2-4, with D maybe TRBD1 (6 bases). Germline V gene sequence: CDR1 DFQATT, CDR2 SNEGSKA (reference sequence). There are 14 residues in the CDR3. The V gene lost 4 bases and the J gene lost 0 bases, with 10 bases spanning the gap. CDR3 coding DNA: TGCAGTGCTACCTGGACAGTAGCCAAAAACATTCAGTACTTC. Encoded protein: CSATWTVAKNIQYF.

The V call is TRBV4-2, the J call TRBJ1-2; 7 nucleotides line up with TRBD1. This CDR3 is 16 amino acids long. After removal of 2 bases from V and 1 base from J, the junction contained 7 bases not matched to a gene. Germline CDR1 and CDR2: LGHNA and YNFKEQ. CDR3 residues: CASSQLFTGDNYGYTF. The DNA of the CDR3 is TGTGCCAGCAGCCAACTCTTTACAGGGGATAACTATGGCTACACCTTC.

There are many counts of this clonotype. The chain couples TRBV2 to TRBJ2-2, with 7 bases lining up with TRBD2. Germline CDR1 SNHLY, CDR2 FYNNEI. J was trimmed by 4 bases and V by 4 bases; bases with no gene match: 3. The CDR3 spans 14 residues. The chain's CDR3 is CASSGSGVTGELFF. The CDR3 DNA reads as TGTGCCAGCAGTGGGAGCGGGGTCACCGGGGAGCTGTTTTTT.

In its sample, this clonotype was seen a few times. The rearrangement uses TRBV13 and TRBJ2-3; 12 bases map to TRBD2. The J segment lost 5 bases and the V segment lost 5 bases, leaving 8 bases of the junction unmatched. The CDR3 spans 16 residues. Germline CDR1 is PRHDT and CDR2 is FYEKMQ (reference sequence). The DNA of the CDR3 is TGTGCCAGCAGCCCCGATGGACTAGCGGGAAGAGATACGCAGTATTTT. This codes for CASSPDGLAGRDTQYF.

This clonotype has ten or more counts. V gene TRBV4-2 combines with J gene TRBJ1-6; TRBD1 might be the D (6 bases). The CDR3 spans 14 residues. V gave up 0 bases and J gave up 8 bases, with 8 bases separating them. The germline CDR1 and CDR2 sequences are LGHNA and YNFKEQ. The CDR3 is CASSQDRGDSPLHF. The CDR3 bases are TGTGCCAGCAGCCAAGACAGGGGTGATTCACCCCTCCACTTT.

This clonotype was observed at least ten times. V and J are TRBV27 and TRBJ2-5, with D possibly matching TRBD2 (6 bases). Germline lookup yields CDR1 MNHEY and CDR2 SMNVEV (reference sequence). Trimming removed 4 bases from V and 5 bases from J, with 11 bases in between. The CDR3 has 13 amino acids. CDR3 nucleotide sequence: TGTGCCAGCAGTTGGCGGGAAGAGGAGACCCAGTACTTC. This codes for CASSWREEETQYF.

This clonotype showed up just a few times. The genes are TRBV3-1 and TRBJ1-2, with 9 bases fitting TRBD1. The germline V gene has CDR1 LGHDT and CDR2 YNNKEL (reference sequence). The CDR3 runs 14 residues. J gave up 4 bases and V 4 bases, and 4 bases lay outside the gene matches. CDR3 residues: CASSPEQGAYGYTF. The CDR3 coding sequence is TGTGCCAGCAGCCCAGAACAGGGGGCCTATGGCTACACCTTC.

At least ten counts were recorded for this clonotype. The chain combines TRBV10-3 with TRBJ2-1; D perhaps matches TRBD2 (5 bases). CDR3 length equals 15 residues. Germline V lookup: CDR1 ENHRY, CDR2 SYGVKD. V shed 4 bases and J shed 5 bases, with 15 bases lying between them. The CDR3 coding sequence is TGTGCCATCAGTGGAGGACTTATACTGAACAATGAGCAGTTCTTC. The encoded protein is CAISGGLILNNEQFF.